A selection of T cell receptor beta chains follows, all from one sample in a study of T cells in Graves' hyperthyroidism and ophthalmopathy. One entry per CDR3 protein, called by TCRdb with MiXCR from the multiplex PCR reads. The data hold about 130,000 distinct CDR3 sequences, with over 20% observed a single time. Sequenced sample: blood. The source of these receptors is a woman in her 50s with Graves' hyperthyroidism that later progressed to Graves' ophthalmopathy. CDR3s include the opening cysteine and the closing phenylalanine or tryptophan. The D gene is left open where the match is weak. Not every row has a clone size; where given, it reads once, few, many or a size class.

abundance	d_gene	j_gene	v_gene	CDR3nt	CDR3aa
many	TRBD2	TRBJ2-7	TRBV20-1	TGCAGTGCTCGACAAATAGCGGGAGCGTACTACGAGCAGTACTTC	CSARQIAGAYYEQYF
NA	TRBD1	TRBJ1-5	TRBV19	TGTGCCAGTACCCTCCGGGACAGAAATCAGCCCCAGCATTTT	CASTLRDRNQPQHF
many	TRBD1	TRBJ1-2	TRBV30	TGTGCCTGGAATAGTCCTGGGACAGGGGGTAACTATGGCTACACCTTC	CAWNSPGTGGNYGYTF
many	NA	TRBJ2-3	TRBV3-1	TGTGCCAGCAGCCAAAGTTTCACAGATACGCAGTATTTT	CASSQSFTDTQYF
few	NA	TRBJ1-4	TRBV15	TGTGCCACCAGCACGACAGACTTGCGAGAAAAACTGTTTTTT	CATSTTDLREKLFF
many	TRBD1	TRBJ2-1	TRBV10-1	TGCGCCAGCAGTGACCACAGGACAGGGCGCAATGAGCAGTTCTTC	CASSDHRTGRNEQFF
many	NA	TRBJ2-7	TRBV5-1	TGCGCCAGCAGCTTGGAGTTGGGGAACTACGAGCAGTACTTC	CASSLELGNYEQYF
many	TRBD2	TRBJ2-7	TRBV6-6	TGTGCCAGCAGTTGGACTAGTAAGTTCCACCCCTCGAATGAGGAGCAGTACTTC	CASSWTSKFHPSNEEQYF
many	NA	TRBJ2-7	TRBV7-8	TGTGCCAGCAGCTTAAAGGTGACTAGGAATTACGAGCAGTACTTC	CASSLKVTRNYEQYF
NA	NA	TRBJ1-1	TRBV5-1	TGCGCCAGCAGCTTGGGTAGTTGGGCTTTGAACACTGAAGCTTTCTTT	CASSLGSWALNTEAFF
many	NA	TRBJ1-1	TRBV28	TGTGCCAGCACCCCCTCAATGAACACTGAAGCTTTCTTT	CASTPSMNTEAFF
many	TRBD2	TRBJ2-5	TRBV29-1	TGCAGCGTTGCACCTAGCGGGAGAGGCGAGACCCAGTACTTC	CSVAPSGRGETQYF
many	NA	TRBJ2-3	TRBV11-2	TGTGCCAGCAGCTTTTCTGCAGATACGCAGTATTTT	CASSFSADTQYF
many	NA	TRBJ1-2	TRBV3-1	TGTGCCAGCAGCCGACAGTCCTATGGCTACACCTTC	CASSRQSYGYTF
many	TRBD1	TRBJ2-7	TRBV6-1	TGTGCCAGCAGTTCGGGACAGCCTTACGAGCAGTACTTC	CASSSGQPYEQYF
many	NA	TRBJ2-3	TRBV20-1	TGCAGTGCTAGAGGCAGGGGATGGGCAGATACGCAGTATTTT	CSARGRGWADTQYF
many	NA	TRBJ1-3	TRBV6-1	TGTGCCAGCAGGGGGGCGGTGGGCTCTGGAAACACCATATATTTT	CASRGAVGSGNTIYF
many	NA	TRBJ2-7	TRBV7-9	TGTGCCAGCAGCCGGCCTAGCAGCTCCTACGAGCAGTACTTC	CASSRPSSSYEQYF
many	NA	TRBJ2-3	TRBV30	TGTGCCTGGGGGAGGGGGCTAAGTGGAGATACGCAGTATTTT	CAWGRGLSGDTQYF
NA	TRBD2	TRBJ2-1	TRBV20-1	TGCAGTGCTAGAGATCTGGCTAGCGGGAGGGGGATGAATGAGCAGTTCTTC	CSARDLASGRGMNEQFF
many	TRBD1	TRBJ1-1	TRBV18	TGTGCCAGCTCACATCAGGGGGGGAACACTGAAGCTTTCTTT	CASSHQGGNTEAFF
few	NA	TRBJ2-5	TRBV20-1	TGCAGTGCTAGAATTCGGGGCCAAGAGACCCAGTACTTC	CSARIRGQETQYF
many	NA	TRBJ1-1	TRBV5-5	TGTGCCAGCAGCCCCTGGACGGCTACGTCCACTGAAGCTTTCTTT	CASSPWTATSTEAFF
NA	TRBD2	TRBJ2-1	TRBV7-2	TGTGCCAGCAGCCCGCCGGGACTAGCGGGACAGCAGTTCTTC	CASSPPGLAGQQFF
many	NA	TRBJ2-7	TRBV2	TGTGCCAGCAGGCCAACCTTCTCCTACGAGCAGTACTTC	CASRPTFSYEQYF
few	NA	TRBJ2-1	TRBV19	TGTGCCAGTAGTACTAAGCGGAGGAGCTCCTACAATGAGCAGTTCTTC	CASSTKRRSSYNEQFF
few	NA	TRBJ2-3	TRBV19	TGTGCCACCAAGAGGGGCGGGGATACGCAGTATTTT	CATKRGGDTQYF
NA	TRBD2	TRBJ2-1	TRBV11-2	TGTGCCAGCAGCCCAGCCGGGACTAGCGGGGGAGTCGAAGTCCCCCACAATGAGCAGTTCTTC	CASSPAGTSGGVEVPHNEQFF
few	TRBD1	TRBJ2-1	TRBV19	TGTGCCAGTAGTACGGGACAGTTAGACAATGAGCAGTTCTTC	CASSTGQLDNEQFF
NA	NA	TRBJ1-6	TRBV28	TGTGCCAGCAGTTTAGAGTATCATCTCCTCCACTTT	CASSLEYHLLHF
many	TRBD1	TRBJ1-2	TRBV6-2/TRBV6-3	TGTGCCAGCAGGACCGGGACAGGGCATGGCTACACCTTC	CASRTGTGHGYTF
few	TRBD2	TRBJ2-7	TRBV19	TGTGCCAGTAGTATACAGCTAAGCGGGGGATTCTACGAGCAGTACTTC	CASSIQLSGGFYEQYF
NA	NA	TRBJ2-2	TRBV29-1	TGCAGCGTTGGGTCGGGGGTGAACACCGGGGAGCTGTTTTTT	CSVGSGVNTGELFF
few	TRBD2	TRBJ2-1	TRBV4-1	TGCGCCAGCAGCCGCCTCGGACTAGCGGGCGGCCGGGATGAGCAGTTCTTC	CASSRLGLAGGRDEQFF
few	NA	TRBJ2-2	TRBV20-1	TGCAGTGCTAGAATCAGCGGGAAGGGGGGCACCGGGGAGCTGTTTTTT	CSARISGKGGTGELFF
NA	NA	TRBJ2-1	TRBV9	TGTGCCAGCAGCCCATCACGTGGGTTATACAATGAGCAGTTCTTC	CASSPSRGLYNEQFF
many	NA	TRBJ2-2	TRBV5-1	TGCGCCAGCAGCCCCGTGGCGGAAGACACCGGGGAGCTGTTTTTT	CASSPVAEDTGELFF
many	NA	TRBJ2-7	TRBV2	TGTGCCAGCACAAGAGGGGTAGCCTACGAGCAGTACTTC	CASTRGVAYEQYF
many	TRBD2	TRBJ2-3	TRBV6-1	TGTGCCAGCAGAGCTAGGACTAGCGGGAAGGGCACAGATACGCAGTATTTT	CASRARTSGKGTDTQYF
few	NA	TRBJ2-7	TRBV7-8	TGTGCCAGCAGCCCTAGGGGGAGTAAGGTCTACGAGCAGTACTTC	CASSPRGSKVYEQYF
many	NA	TRBJ1-5	TRBV28	TGTGCCAGCAGTTTGGCACAGGGAGGTAGGCAGCCCCAGCATTTT	CASSLAQGGRQPQHF
many	NA	TRBJ2-1	TRBV5-1	TGCGCCAGCAGCTTGGGTAGCGCGTCCTACAATGAGCAGTTCTTC	CASSLGSASYNEQFF
few	TRBD1	TRBJ2-4	TRBV28	TGTGCCAGCAGTTTGTACAGGGGAGCCAAAACCATTCAGTACTTC	CASSLYRGAKTIQYF
many	NA	TRBJ2-3	TRBV29-1	TGCAGCGCCCGAAGGGCCACGGGAGATACGCAGTATTTT	CSARRATGDTQYF
many	NA	TRBJ2-7	TRBV3-1	TGTGCCAGCAGCCAAGATCTATTCTACGAGCAGTACTTC	CASSQDLFYEQYF
NA	NA	TRBJ2-1	TRBV20-1	TGCAGTGCCCCCGGGTGGGGCAATGAGCAGTTCTTC	CSAPGWGNEQFF
NA	TRBD2	TRBJ2-7	TRBV11-2	TGTGCCAGCAGCTTAGTAGGGACTAGCCCCAATGGGGAGCAGTACTTC	CASSLVGTSPNGEQYF
many	NA	TRBJ2-7	TRBV28	TGTGCCAGCAAAGAACAGGCGGGACTCGGCGAGCAGTACTTC	CASKEQAGLGEQYF